This note documents a single T cell receptor beta chain sequence. The data were obtained in a study of blood T cell repertoires in COVID-19. In the study's own analysis: Estimation of nucleated cell counts was performed using reference gene primer amplification. Sequencing was performed with immunoSEQ multiplex PCR; in TCRdb, only in-frame clones are kept and a portion is missing. The V and J calls and the clone size are those of that table, but D and trimming were determined from the DNA. Of roughly 130,000 clones in the sample, around 82% were seen once. The CDR3 covers 11 residues. V was cut by 7 bases and J by 5 bases, with 8 bases left in between. Germline V gene sequence: CDR1 MNHEY, CDR2 SVGAGI.

What was sequenced was peripheral blood. The clonotype was recovered from a woman under 40 who had recovered from COVID-19. The chain links TRBV6-5 to TRBJ2-5, with D unresolved. Here the CDR3 DNA reads TGTGCCAGCAATATGAGGGAGACCCAGTACTTC. This sequence encodes CASNMRETQYF.